The 22 T cell receptor beta chains reported below all come from one sample, sequenced in a study of lymphopenia after photon versus proton radiotherapy. Produced via immunoSEQ multiplex PCR; TCRdb's table is partial and in-frame only. The sample holds 25,000 to 35,000 clones, about 90% seen once. The sample in question was peripheral blood, obtained from a patient treated with photon-based radiotherapy. The receptor source for this set is a woman aged 45-60 years with pancreatic cancer.

The chain recombines TRBV18 with TRBJ2-3, with 11 bases identical to TRBD1. Germline V lookup: CDR1 KGHSH, CDR2 LQKENI. Trimming at V came to 6 bases and at J to 6 bases, leaving 8 bases not matched to a gene. CDR3 size: 15 residues. The CDR3 spells CASSAAGQGVDTQYF. The CDR3 DNA sequence: TGTGCCAGCTCCGCTGCGGGACAGGGGGTTGATACGCAGTATTTT.

This chain uses TRBV27 with TRBJ2-7, with 8 nucleotides matching TRBD2. The CDR3 length is 16 residues. After removal of 0 bases from V and 5 bases from J, the junction contained 9 bases not matched to a gene. CDR1 and CDR2 (germline): MNHEY, SMNVEV (reference sequence). The chain's CDR3 is CASSLSIGGRSHEQYF. The CDR3 nucleotides are TGTGCCAGCAGTTTATCGATAGGCGGGAGGTCCCACGAGCAGTACTTC.

This clone occurred once. This chain joins TRBV14 and TRBJ2-1; TRBD2 aligns across 9 bases. The CDR3 loop spans 16 amino acids. Germline V gene lookup returns CDR1 SGHDN and CDR2 FVKESK. V shed 3 bases and J 3 bases; nucleotides not matched to a gene: 6. In DNA form, the CDR3 reads TGTGCCAGCAGCCAGGGAGCGGGAGGTAGCTACAATGAGCAGTTCTTC. It specifies CASSQGAGGSYNEQFF.

The chain carries TRBV21-1 and TRBJ1-1; the table's D call, TRBD1, has no DNA check behind it. TRBV21-1 is a recognized pseudogene. CDR3 size: 14 residues. This CDR3 reads CASSKDRGNTEAFF. CDR3 DNA sequence: TGTGCCAGCAGCAAGGACAGGGGGAACACTGAAGCTTTCTTT.

The CDR3 nucleotides are TGTGCCAGCAGCCCAAGACAGGGGGCTGAAAAACTGTTTTTT. It is translated as CASSPRQGAEKLFF. J is TRBJ1-4 and V is TRBV11-2, with TRBD1 identical over 10 bases. The length of the CDR3 is 14 residues. J was trimmed by 7 bases and V by 5 bases; bases with no gene match: 4. Germline-derived CDR1 and CDR2 are SGHAT and FQNNGV.

The chain links TRBV30 to TRBJ2-7; the match to TRBD2 covers 8 bases. Germline CDR1 reads GTSNPN; CDR2 reads SVGIG (reference sequence). The CDR3 is 14 amino acids. V lost 3 bases to trimming and J lost 1 base; unmatched junction nucleotides: 5. CDR3 DNA sequence: TGTGCCTGGAGAGGGGCTAGCGGGTCCTACGAGCAGTACTTC. Amino acids: CAWRGASGSYEQYF.

V is TRBV19 and J is TRBJ2-3; the match to TRBD2 covers 13 bases. Per the germline V gene, CDR1 is LNHDA and CDR2 is SQIVND (reference sequence). CDR3 length equals 16 residues. The V gene end was trimmed by 8 bases and the J gene end by 4 bases; junction bases not matched to a gene: 9. The CDR3 spells CASSRLAGGNPDTQYF. In nucleotides, the CDR3 is TGTGCCAGTTCCAGACTAGCGGGAGGAAATCCAGATACGCAGTATTTT.

This chain connects TRBV30 to TRBJ2-5; 9 nucleotides agree with TRBD1. The CDR3 spans 15 residues. CDR1 and CDR2 (germline): GTSNPN, SVGIG (reference sequence). V shed 3 bases and J 5 bases; nucleotides not matched to a gene: 10. CDR3 sequence (DNA): TGTGCCTGGAGAGATGGGACAGGGTTGGAGGAGACCCAGTACTTC. This codes for CAWRDGTGLEETQYF.

V and J are TRBV30 and TRBJ2-2; possible D gene TRBD2, 6 bases. In germline, CDR1 is GTSNPN, CDR2 SVGIG (reference sequence). The ends were cut back, 3 bases at V and 8 bases at J, with 13 bases in the middle. The CDR3 extends over 13 amino acids. CDR3 region: CAWSSGGIGELFF. DNA for the CDR3: TGTGCCTGGAGCAGTGGGGGGATAGGGGAGCTGTTTTTT.

The CDR3 DNA follows: TGCACCAGCAGCCCGCGTGGGGGGACCCAGTACTTC. This encodes CTSSPRGGTQYF. J is TRBJ2-5 and V is TRBV1. TRBV1 is a pseudogene segment. The CDR3 extends over 12 amino acids.

V gene TRBV5-1 combines with J gene TRBJ1-4; D not certain. This CDR3 contains 14 residues. Germline V CDR1 and CDR2: SGHRS, YFSETQ. V dropped 0 bases and J dropped 6 bases, with 9 bases sitting between them. This CDR3 reads CASSLGVLDEKLFF. CDR3 coding DNA: TGCGCCAGCAGCTTGGGGGTATTGGATGAAAAACTGTTTTTT.

The CDR3 loop reads CASSDLLAGGSYEQYF. In nucleotides, the CDR3 is TGTGCCAGCAGTGACCTACTAGCGGGGGGCTCCTACGAGCAGTACTTC. The chain links TRBV6-1 to TRBJ2-7, with 12 positions matching TRBD2. V trimming: 3 bases; J trimming: 0 bases; junction bases outside the gene matches: 3. Germline lookup yields CDR1 MNHNS and CDR2 SASEGT. This CDR3 comprises 16 residues.

This rearrangement joins TRBV5-5 to TRBJ1-5, with unresolved D. V was trimmed by 2 bases and J by 1 base, leaving 7 bases between them. Germline V gene data show CDR1 as SGHKS and CDR2 as YYEKEE (reference sequence). The CDR3 runs 14 residues. DNA of the CDR3: TGTGCCAGCAGCTTCTTGGGAAGCAATCAGCCCCAGCATTTT. Its translation is CASSFLGSNQPQHF.

V usage is TRBV19 and J usage is TRBJ2-7, with 10 positions matching TRBD1. This CDR3 spans 14 amino acids. The germline V gene has CDR1 LNHDA and CDR2 SQIVND (reference sequence). V shed 3 bases and J 3 bases; nucleotides not matched to a gene: 2. The CDR3 DNA reads as TGTGCCAGTAGTATGGGGACAGGGGACTACGAGCAGTACTTC. It codes for CASSMGTGDYEQYF.

CDR3 DNA sequence: TGTGCCAGCAGGGATGTCAGGGGTTCCTACGAGCAGTACTTC. Translation: CASRDVRGSYEQYF. The chain links TRBV27 to TRBJ2-7, with TRBD1 as a possible D gene (6 bases). V was clipped by 6 bases and J by 1 base, with 13 bases between them. Germline CDR1 reads MNHEY; CDR2 reads SMNVEV (reference sequence). CDR3 length: 14 residues.

This rearrangement joins TRBV29-1 to TRBJ2-7; TRBD2 is a possible D gene (7 bases). This CDR3 contains 13 residues. V was shortened by 6 bases and J by 2 bases, with 14 bases between the two germline ends. Germline CDR1 reads SQVTM; CDR2 reads ANQGSEA. The CDR3 bases are TGCAGCGTGACGGAGGGGGGGACCTACGAGCAGTACTTC. Translated: CSVTEGGTYEQYF.

The CDR3 region is CASSFDLTGTEQYF. In DNA, the CDR3 is TGTGCCAGCAGTTTTGATTTAACCGGGACAGAGCAGTACTTC. The chain combines TRBV27 with TRBJ2-7; D perhaps matches TRBD1 (6 bases). Germline CDR1 reads MNHEY; CDR2 reads SMNVEV (reference sequence). V lost 3 bases and J 7 bases, leaving 16 bases between the germline ends. This CDR3 comprises 14 residues.

The chain is built from TRBV28 and TRBJ1-1; D remains unclear. Germline CDR1 reads MDHEN; CDR2 reads SYDVKM. V lost 1 base and J lost 1, with 4 bases in between. The CDR3 is 13 amino acids. CDR3 bases: TGTGCCAGCAGTTTATACACGAACACTGAAGCTTTCTTT. Its translation: CASSLYTNTEAFF.

The chain employs TRBV27 and TRBJ2-7; 8 positions agree with TRBD2. Germline assignment: CDR1 MNHEY and CDR2 SMNVEV (reference sequence). Trimming at V came to 9 bases and at J to 4 bases, leaving 11 bases not matched to a gene. The CDR3 sequence is 14 residues long. CDR3 sequence reads: CASRAPGLAYEQYF. CDR3 nucleotide sequence: TGTGCCAGTAGGGCCCCCGGACTAGCTTACGAGCAGTACTTC.

The chain joins TRBV27 to TRBJ2-7; TRBD1 is a possible D gene (6 bases). The V end lost 4 bases, the J end lost 0 bases, and 13 bases lay between the germline ends. Germline V gives CDR1 MNHEY, CDR2 SMNVEV (reference sequence). This CDR3 spans 15 amino acids. The CDR3 spells CASSSHGTPSYEQYF. For the CDR3, the DNA is TGTGCCAGCAGTTCCCACGGGACACCCTCCTACGAGCAGTACTTC.

This clone was detected a few times. This chain connects TRBV7-6 to TRBJ1-5, with a weak D call TRBD1 (6 bases). The CDR3 extends over 14 amino acids. Germline V lookup: CDR1 SGHVS, CDR2 FNYEAQ. V was shortened by 4 bases and J by 7 bases, with 14 bases between the two germline ends. The CDR3 is CASSSGAPGQPQHF. CDR3 DNA: TGTGCCAGCAGCTCAGGGGCCCCAGGCCAGCCCCAGCATTTT.

This sequence joins TRBV19 and TRBJ2-7; TRBD1 matches 8 bases. CDR3 length: 13 residues. CDR1 is LNHDA, CDR2 SQIVND, per germline (reference sequence). V lost 0 bases to trimming and J lost 5 bases; unmatched junction nucleotides: 0. The CDR3 reads CASSIEQGDEQYF. Written as DNA, the CDR3 is TGTGCCAGTAGTATAGAACAGGGGGACGAGCAGTACTTC.